This T cell receptor beta chain was sequenced in a study of blood T cell repertoires in COVID-19. Study summary: PBMCs, B-cell-depleted T cells, or T cells were the source of the cDNA or gDNA that made up the material.

V lost 3 bases to trimming and J lost 4 bases, with 15 bases between them. CDR1 and CDR2 (germline): SEHNR, FQNEAQ (reference sequence). The CDR3 has 15 amino acids. Sequencing used immunoSEQ multiplex PCR; TCRdb keeps in-frame clones, though not all of them. The sample consists of about 190,000 clones, more than 70% of them appearing once. The source is a woman over 75 with active or convalescent COVID-19. The sample was peripheral blood. The V gene is TRBV7-9, the J gene TRBJ1-1; perhaps TRBD1 as D (6 bases). The CDR3 loop reads CASSFSGEGGTEAFF. The CDR3 DNA sequence: TGTGCCAGCAGCTTTTCAGGGGAAGGTGGCACTGAAGCTTTCTTT.